The 19 T cell receptor beta chains given below trace back to one sample, sequenced in a study of CD8+ T cells in alopecia areata. The authors extracted RNA and reverse transcribed it into cDNA as the sequencing template. Clones were sequenced by immunoSEQ multiplex PCR, and TCRdb holds only the in-frame ones, with some missing. Found here are approximately 150,000 clones, less than 80% of them singletons; the top ten hold about 14%. Described treatment: oral pan-JAK inhibitor, 5-10 mg twice daily. The source was CD4+ T cells sorted from blood, collected at week 24, from a patient treated with tofacitinib. These receptors came from a human donor with alopecia areata.

This clone was observed a handful of times. The V and J genes are TRBV11-2 and TRBJ1-1, with D uncertain. The CDR3 loop spans 14 amino acids. The germline V and J ends were trimmed by 6 bases and 4 bases, with 15 bases remaining between them. From germline, CDR1 is SGHAT and CDR2 FQNNGV. The CDR3 reads CASSSRIGRTEAFF. CDR3 nucleotide sequence: TGTGCCAGCAGTTCAAGGATCGGTCGCACTGAAGCTTTCTTT.

The genes are TRBV29-1 and TRBJ2-7, with 7 bases aligning to TRBD1. J gave up 2 bases and V 4 bases, and 8 bases lay outside the gene matches. Germline V gives CDR1 SQVTM, CDR2 ANQGSEA. The CDR3 is 14 residues long. CDR3 region: CSVVRDRPPYEQYF. The DNA for the CDR3 is TGCAGCGTTGTTCGGGACAGACCCCCCTACGAGCAGTACTTC.

The chain links TRBV30 to TRBJ1-5; D possibly corresponds to TRBD1 (6 bases). Deletions cut 4 bases from V and 7 bases from J, with 11 bases between. Germline V CDR1 and CDR2: GTSNPN, SVGIG (reference sequence). The CDR3 totals 12 residues. CDR3 DNA sequence: TGTGCCTGGAAGGGGGATAGCCAGCCCCAGCATTTT. Protein sequence: CAWKGDSQPQHF.

This sequence joins TRBV6-6 and TRBJ1-5; D not certain. CDR3 length: 13 amino acids. In germline, CDR1 is MNHNY, CDR2 SVGAGI (reference sequence). The V end was cut by 4 bases, the J end by 2 bases, with 6 bases between. The CDR3 DNA reads as TGTGCCAGCAGTTTGGACGGCAATCAGCCCCAGCATTTT. Its translation: CASSLDGNQPQHF.

V usage is TRBV5-1 and J usage is TRBJ1-1; a possible D gene is TRBD1 (5 bases). The germline gives CDR1 SGHRS, CDR2 YFSETQ. CDR3 size: 13 residues. V lost 0 bases to trimming and J lost 4 bases, with 7 bases between them. The CDR3 bases are TGCGCCAGCAGCTTGGCAGGGTCCACTGAAGCTTTCTTT. It codes for CASSLAGSTEAFF. Drawing the rest from reference TRBV5-1 and TRBJ1-1, the complete variable domain is KAGVTQTPRYLIKTRGQQVTLSCSPISGHRSVSWYQQTPGQGLQFLFEYFSETQRNKGNFPGRFSGRQFSNSRSEMNVSTLELGDSALYLCASSLAGSTEAFFGQGTRLTVV.

J is TRBJ1-1 and V is TRBV27; the D gene is possibly TRBD1 (6 bases). The CDR3 is made up of 13 amino acids. CDR1 and CDR2 (germline): MNHEY, SMNVEV (reference sequence). Trimming removed 6 bases at V and 1 base at J, with 9 bases between. The CDR3 bases are TGTGCCAGCAGGACAGGACAGAACACTGAAGCTTTCTTT. It yields the protein CASRTGQNTEAFF.

The CDR3 reads CASSQGGTGVMGYTF. CDR3 nucleotides: TGTGCCAGCAGCCAAGGAGGGACAGGGGTTATGGGCTACACCTTC. The V call is TRBV4-2, the J call TRBJ1-2; TRBD1 agrees at 10 bases. The CDR3 extends over 15 amino acids. Losses at the gene ends were 1 base for V and 8 bases for J; bases not matched to a gene: 7. Germline CDR1 and CDR2: LGHNA and YNFKEQ.

In regard to this clone: The same CDR3 also results from other DNA sequences found in this sample. The chain couples TRBV10-3 to TRBJ2-7; TRBD1 matches at 10 bases. Germline values: CDR1 ENHRY, CDR2 SYGVKD. The CDR3 is made up of 16 amino acids. Losses at the gene ends were 3 bases for V and 3 bases for J; bases not matched to a gene: 8. The CDR3 region has the DNA TGTGCCATCAGTGAATCGATGGGGGACAGGGGCTACGAGCAGTACTTC. It specifies CAISESMGDRGYEQYF.

The genes are TRBV7-9 and TRBJ1-2; D ambiguous. The CDR3 length is 13 residues. Germline V lookup: CDR1 SEHNR, CDR2 FQNEAQ (reference sequence). V lost 5 bases to trimming and J lost 2 bases, with 9 bases between them. The CDR3: CASSRRQNYGYTF. DNA for the CDR3: TGTGCCAGCAGCCGTAGGCAGAACTATGGCTACACCTTC.

This clone came up once. The chain employs TRBV7-9 and TRBJ2-7; the match to TRBD2 covers 7 bases. This CDR3 is built from 14 residues. Germline CDR1 SEHNR, CDR2 FQNEAQ (reference sequence). Losses at the gene ends were 3 bases for V and 4 bases for J; bases not matched to a gene: 6. The CDR3 region has the DNA TGTGCCAGCAGCTTCGGGGGGAGCTCTTACGAGCAGTACTTC. Its translation is CASSFGGSSYEQYF.

This clone was detected a few times. The chain is built from TRBV21-1 and TRBJ1-2; TRBD1 is the table's D call, not checked against the DNA. TRBV21-1 is an annotated pseudogene. The CDR3 covers 13 residues. The CDR3 protein is CASSILGAKGYTF. In DNA form, the CDR3 reads TGTGCCAGCAGCATTCTGGGGGCGAAGGGCTACACCTTC.

This clone has only one observation. Here the CDR3 DNA reads TGCGCCAGCGGGAACAGCGGGGGGGCCCAGTACTTC. As protein: CASGNSGGAQYF. The rearrangement uses TRBV5-1 and TRBJ2-5, with 10 bases that match TRBD2. CDR3 length: 12 amino acids. Germline V gene sequence: CDR1 SGHRS, CDR2 YFSETQ. Trimming cost V 7 bases and J 9 bases; bases outside gene matches: 6.

The V and J genes are TRBV7-2 and TRBJ2-3; 9 bases are shared with TRBD2. Germline lookup yields CDR1 SGHTA and CDR2 FQGNSA. After removal of 3 bases from V and 4 bases from J, the junction contained 5 bases not matched to a gene. The CDR3 has 15 residues. CDR3: CASSFLGGGADTQYF. CDR3 DNA: TGTGCCAGCAGCTTCCTTGGCGGGGGGGCAGATACGCAGTATTTT.

This chain joins TRBV7-3 and TRBJ2-1; D may match TRBD1 or TRBD2 (5 bases each). The V end was cut by 2 bases, the J end by 9 bases, with 14 bases between. This CDR3 contains 14 residues. From germline, CDR1 is SGHTA and CDR2 FQGTGA. CDR3 protein: CASSLWGKGSEQFF. The CDR3 DNA follows: TGTGCCAGCAGCTTATGGGGGAAAGGGAGTGAGCAGTTCTTC.

The chain employs TRBV7-6 and TRBJ2-5; the match to TRBD2 covers 7 bases. CDR1 is SGHVS and CDR2 is FNYEAQ in the germline V gene. V gave up 5 bases and J gave up 5 bases; unmatched junction bases: 14. The CDR3 is 16 residues long. The CDR3 loop is CASSRSGRDGGETQYF. DNA for the CDR3: TGTGCCAGCAGCCGTTCCGGTCGGGACGGGGGGGAGACCCAGTACTTC.

This chain joins TRBV4-1 and TRBJ1-6, with no clear D. Trimming removed 11 bases at V and 0 bases at J, with 14 bases between. CDR3 length equals 15 residues. From germline, CDR1 is MGHRA and CDR2 YSYEKL. DNA of the CDR3: TGCGCCTCCACCCCCCGAAGCTCCTATAATTCACCCCTCCACTTT. It translates to CASTPRSSYNSPLHF.

V and J are TRBV5-6 and TRBJ2-7, with 8 positions matching TRBD1. Germline values: CDR1 SGHDT, CDR2 YYEEEE. The CDR3 runs 14 residues. V gave up 7 bases and J gave up 1 base; unmatched junction bases: 7. The CDR3 DNA follows: TGTGCCAGCCGACTACAGGGGGTTTCCTACGAGCAGTACTTC. This codes for CASRLQGVSYEQYF.

The chain recombines TRBV30 with TRBJ1-3; D is undetermined. The CDR3 has 14 amino acids. Germline CDR1 is GTSNPN and CDR2 is SVGIG (reference sequence). The V end was cut by 5 bases, the J end by 4 bases, with 15 bases between. The chain's CDR3 is CAWGRTRSGNTIYF. CDR3 sequence (DNA): TGTGCCTGGGGAAGAACTAGGTCAGGAAACACCATATATTTT.

In DNA, the CDR3 is TGCGCCAGCAGCCAGCGGGGGAGCAGCACAGATACGCAGTATTTT. Protein sequence: CASSQRGSSTDTQYF. This chain connects TRBV4-1 to TRBJ2-3; 7 bases align to TRBD2. The J segment lost 0 bases and the V segment lost 3 bases, leaving 3 bases of the junction unmatched. The CDR3 length is 15 residues. CDR1 MGHRA and CDR2 YSYEKL come from the germline V gene.